Shown below are 10 T cell receptor beta chains from a single sample sequenced in a study of blood T cell repertoires in COVID-19. Repertoires were generated with immunoSEQ multiplex PCR, while TCRdb's copy carries only in-frame clones and drops some. This table holds approximately 240,000 clones, 65% to 90% found once. Material for sequencing was peripheral blood. These receptors originate from a woman of 80 years or more with active or convalescent COVID-19.

This clone was counted only a few times. This chain uses TRBV4-1 with TRBJ1-1; tentative D call: TRBD1 (6 bases). There are 16 residues in the CDR3. V lost 1 base, J lost 1 base, and 13 bases lay in between. Germline V gene sequence: CDR1 MGHRA, CDR2 YSYEKL. The CDR3 DNA sequence: TGCGCCAGCAGCCAAGGGGCAGGGGTTGCGAACACTGAAGCTTTCTTT. Translating gives CASSQGAGVANTEAFF.

The chain is built from TRBV2 and TRBJ2-6; D is undetermined. The CDR3 is made up of 15 amino acids. The V end was cut by 6 bases, the J end by 0 bases, with 9 bases between. CDR1 SNHLY and CDR2 FYNNEI come from the germline V gene. CDR3 sequence: CASRNTGSGANVLTF. The CDR3 DNA reads as TGTGCCAGCAGGAACACGGGCTCTGGGGCCAACGTCCTGACTTTC.

The rearrangement joins TRBV30 to TRBJ1-2; D possibly corresponds to TRBD1 (6 bases). Germline CDR1 reads GTSNPN; CDR2 reads SVGIG (reference sequence). The CDR3 has 13 amino acids. V lost 0 bases to trimming and J lost 7 bases, with 12 bases between them. The CDR3: CAWSVPGGAGYTF. CDR3 sequence (DNA): TGTGCCTGGAGTGTACCGGGGGGGGCTGGCTACACCTTC.

This clone appeared once. The V call is TRBV7-9, the J call TRBJ2-3, with D possibly matching TRBD1 (5 bases). With 5 bases removed from V and 4 bases from J, the gap between germline ends came to 16 bases. The germline V gene encodes CDR1 SEHNR and CDR2 FQNEAQ (reference sequence). CDR3 size: 15 residues. CDR3 sequence (DNA): TGTGCCAGCAGCCTACCACCAGGGCGAGCAGATACGCAGTATTTT. It is translated as CASSLPPGRADTQYF.

The gene calls are TRBV10-2 and TRBJ2-2, with 8 bases aligning to TRBD1. Losses at the gene ends were 3 bases for V and 10 bases for J; bases not matched to a gene: 10. The CDR3 contains 15 residues. Per the germline V gene, CDR1 is WSHSY and CDR2 is SAAADI. Here the CDR3 reads CASSEPGQGIEELFF. The CDR3 coding sequence is TGCGCCAGCAGTGAACCCGGACAGGGAATCGAGGAGCTGTTTTTT.

This chain uses TRBV10-1 with TRBJ1-1; perhaps TRBD1 as D (6 bases). Germline values: CDR1 WNHNN, CDR2 SYGVQD (reference sequence). The CDR3 is 16 amino acids. V lost 7 bases and J 6 bases, leaving 24 bases between the germline ends. CDR3 sequence reads: CASTGEEGEGGAEAFF. The CDR3 bases are TGCGCCAGCACCGGAGAGGAGGGGGAGGGGGGCGCTGAAGCTTTCTTT.

This clone is a singleton in its sample. This chain links TRBV2 with TRBJ1-2; 7 bases match TRBD1. Per the germline V gene, CDR1 is SNHLY and CDR2 is FYNNEI. V lost 2 bases, J lost 2 bases, and 8 bases stayed unmatched. This CDR3 has 16 amino acids. The CDR3 sequence: CASSERGQEANYGYTF. As DNA, the CDR3 is TGTGCCAGCAGTGAACGTGGACAGGAGGCAAACTATGGCTACACCTTC.

J is TRBJ2-7 and V is TRBV6-5; 9 bases match TRBD2. Germline CDR1 reads MNHEY; CDR2 reads SVGAGI. The J segment lost 3 bases and the V segment lost 2 bases, leaving 2 bases of the junction unmatched. The length of the CDR3 is 14 residues. For the CDR3, the DNA is TGTGCCAGCAGTTACGCGGGAGGGGTCTACGAGCAGTACTTC. Encoded protein: CASSYAGGVYEQYF.

The chain recombines TRBV23-1 with TRBJ1-2, with a possible D match to TRBD1 (6 bases). TRBV23-1 is known as an ORF, though its function is uncertain. The CDR3 consists of 13 residues. V was shortened by 2 bases and J by 5 bases, with 9 bases between the two germline ends. CDR3 nucleotide sequence: TGCGCCAGCAGTCAAAGTCAGGGGTATGGCTACACCTTC. Translating it yields CASSQSQGYGYTF.

The chain is built from TRBV7-2 and TRBJ1-3; 8 bases line up with TRBD1. The CDR3 length is 14 residues. Germline V gene sequence: CDR1 SGHTA, CDR2 FQGNSA. The trim removed 3 bases at V and 10 bases at J, leaving 8 bases unmatched. The CDR3: CASSLDRAGGTIYF. CDR3 nucleotides: TGTGCCAGCAGCTTGGACAGGGCAGGAGGTACCATATATTTT.